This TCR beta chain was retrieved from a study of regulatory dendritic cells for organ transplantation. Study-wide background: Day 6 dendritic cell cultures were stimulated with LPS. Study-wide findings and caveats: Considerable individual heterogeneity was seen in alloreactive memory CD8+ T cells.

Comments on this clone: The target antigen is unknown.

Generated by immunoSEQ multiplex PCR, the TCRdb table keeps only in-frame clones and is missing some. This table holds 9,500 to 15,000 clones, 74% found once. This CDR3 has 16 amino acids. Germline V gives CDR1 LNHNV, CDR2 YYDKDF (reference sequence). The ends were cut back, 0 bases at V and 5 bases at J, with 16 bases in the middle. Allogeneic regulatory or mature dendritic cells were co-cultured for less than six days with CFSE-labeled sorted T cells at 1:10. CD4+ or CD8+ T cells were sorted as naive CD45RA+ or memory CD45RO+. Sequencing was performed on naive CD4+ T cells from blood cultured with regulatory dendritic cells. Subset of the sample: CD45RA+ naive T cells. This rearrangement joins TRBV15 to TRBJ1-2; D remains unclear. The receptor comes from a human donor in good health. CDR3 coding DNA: TGTGCCACCAGCAGAGAGGGGTTTCCAGACTATTATGGCTACACCTTC. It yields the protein CATSREGFPDYYGYTF.